This T cell receptor beta chain is from a study of blood T cells in healthy people across ages. CDR3 length: 15 residues. Germline V gene data show CDR1 as DFQATT and CDR2 as SNEGSKA (reference sequence). V lost 0 bases and J 4 bases, leaving 16 bases between the germline ends. It was with a sample-barcoded 5' primer and a J-beta primer mix that a second PCR of roughly 7 to 12 cycles was run. TCRdb called the 5' RACE reads again in MiXCR, with one record for every CDR3 protein. The data hold 270,000 or so distinct CDR3 sequences, with roughly a quarter observed a single time. The rearrangement uses TRBV20-1 and TRBJ2-7; D uncertain. The sequence came from an older woman in good health. Material: blood. Here the CDR3 reads CSARDPPVERYEQYF. The CDR3 DNA is TGCAGTGCTAGAGATCCCCCCGTAGAACGGTACGAGCAGTACTTC.